The next 6 T cell receptor beta chains were all read from a single sample in a study of response to subunit inactivated influenza vaccine. TCRdb redid the calling of the RT-PCR reads with MiXCR, one entry per CDR3 protein. Of fewer than 700,000 distinct CDR3 sequences in the sample, around 13% were seen once. Sequences were derived from PBMCs from blood, sampled more than 35 days after vaccination. The receptor set was obtained from a man between 45 and 60 years old who received an inactivated influenza vaccine.

The chain combines TRBV15 with TRBJ2-3, with TRBD2 matching 13 bases. Trimming at V came to 2 bases and at J to 2 bases, leaving 4 bases not matched to a gene. CDR3 length: 17 amino acids. The germline V gene has CDR1 LNHNV and CDR2 YYDKDF (reference sequence). CDR3 loop: CATSRKGLAGYTDTQYF. The CDR3 nucleotides are TGTGCCACCAGCAGAAAGGGACTAGCGGGGTACACAGATACGCAGTATTTT.

This clonotype was seen repeatedly, ten times or more. V gene TRBV29-1 combines with J gene TRBJ2-7; perhaps TRBD2 as D (5 bases). CDR3 length equals 12 residues. V was trimmed by 4 bases and J by 3 bases, leaving 10 bases between them. Germline V CDR1 and CDR2: SQVTM, ANQGSEA. CDR3 amino acids: CSVAGTSYEQYF. DNA for the CDR3: TGCAGCGTTGCGGGAACGAGCTACGAGCAGTACTTC.

CDR3 sequence: CAISGGPTEGEKLFF. Here the CDR3 DNA reads TGTGCCATCAGTGGAGGACCGACGGAGGGGGAAAAACTGTTTTTT. This chain links TRBV10-3 with TRBJ1-4; D is possibly TRBD1 (5 bases). Trimming stripped 4 bases from V and 8 bases from J, with 17 bases between. Per germline, CDR1 ENHRY and CDR2 SYGVKD. There are 15 residues in the CDR3.

This clonotype was counted only a few times. The chain links TRBV6-5 to TRBJ1-2; possibly TRBD1 for D (5 bases). The CDR3 covers 15 residues. V dropped 3 bases and J dropped 8 bases, with 19 bases sitting between them. Germline lookup yields CDR1 MNHEY and CDR2 SVGAGI. CDR3: CASSYLQGLTKGYTF. The CDR3 region has the DNA TGTGCCAGCAGTTATTTGCAGGGATTAACGAAGGGCTACACCTTC.

This clonotype was found a few times. CDR3 in DNA: TGCAGTGCCCACGGCCTAGGGACTAGCGGGCAAGCCTACGAGCAGTACTTC. Translating gives CSAHGLGTSGQAYEQYF. The chain has TRBV20-1 and TRBJ2-7; 12 bases agree with TRBD2. After removal of 6 bases from V and 2 bases from J, the junction contained 14 bases not matched to a gene. This CDR3 is built from 17 residues. From germline, CDR1 is DFQATT and CDR2 SNEGSKA (reference sequence).

This clonotype appeared many times. J is TRBJ2-7 and V is TRBV29-1; 7 nucleotides align to TRBD2. CDR3 length: 14 amino acids. In germline, CDR1 is SQVTM, CDR2 ANQGSEA. The junction had 12 bases not matched to a gene; V was cut back by 7 bases and J by 3 bases. CDR3 in amino acids: CSAQKRGRGYEQYF. The CDR3, as DNA: TGCAGCGCCCAAAAGCGGGGCCGAGGCTACGAGCAGTACTTC.